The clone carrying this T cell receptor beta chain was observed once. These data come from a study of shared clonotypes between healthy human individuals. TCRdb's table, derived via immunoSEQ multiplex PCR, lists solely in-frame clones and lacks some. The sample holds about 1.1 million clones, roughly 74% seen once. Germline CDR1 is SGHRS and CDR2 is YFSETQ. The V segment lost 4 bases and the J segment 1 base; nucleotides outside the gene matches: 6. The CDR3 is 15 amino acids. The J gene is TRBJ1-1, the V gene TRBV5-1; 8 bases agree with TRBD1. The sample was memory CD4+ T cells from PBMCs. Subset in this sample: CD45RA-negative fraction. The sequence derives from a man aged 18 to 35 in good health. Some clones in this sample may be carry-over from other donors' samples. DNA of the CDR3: TGCGCCAGCAGCAAGCGGACAGGGAGGAACACTGAAGCTTTCTTT. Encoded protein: CASSKRTGRNTEAFF. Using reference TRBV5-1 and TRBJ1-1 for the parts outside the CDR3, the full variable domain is KAGVTQTPRYLIKTRGQQVTLSCSPISGHRSVSWYQQTPGQGLQFLFEYFSETQRNKGNFPGRFSGRQFSNSRSEMNVSTLELGDSALYLCASSKRTGRNTEAFFGQGTRLTVV.